This T cell receptor beta chain was identified during a study of T cell responses to AZD1222 COVID-19 vaccine. This CDR3 contains 15 residues. Trimming at V came to 3 bases and at J to 0 bases, leaving 5 bases not matched to a gene. Germline V CDR1 and CDR2: LGHNA, YSLEER. Study-wide results and limits: CD4 TCRs linked to vaccination spanned spike, dominating at 160-218 and 743-854. Increased Spike-specific TCR breadth and depth were observed after two AZD1222 doses.

Sequencing used immunoSEQ multiplex PCR; TCRdb keeps in-frame clones, though not all of them. This sample yields about 98,000 clones, of which about 88% are seen a single time; around 5.1% belongs to the top ten. Worth noting for this clone: Its antigen is as yet unknown.

This TCR was sampled from an adult in good health. Sequencing used peripheral blood, obtained on day 0 of AZD1222 vaccination. The chain has TRBV4-3 and TRBJ2-7; 7 positions agree with TRBD1. The CDR3 region has the DNA TGCGCCAGCAGCCATCGGGACAGTGACTCCTACGAGCAGTACTTC. It translates to CASSHRDSDSYEQYF.